Listed below are T cell receptor beta chains from one sample, sequenced in a study of blood T cell repertoires in COVID-19. Clones were sequenced by immunoSEQ multiplex PCR, and TCRdb holds only the in-frame ones, with some missing. The data hold about 76,000 clones, with approximately 88% observed a single time. Sequencing was carried out using peripheral blood. The receptors were gathered from a man aged 30 to 45 with acute or convalescent COVID-19. CDR3s include the opening cysteine and the closing phenylalanine or tryptophan. D genes are given only for firm matches. Part of the rows lack a size; the others show once, few, many or a class for expanded clones.

v_gene	d_gene	abundance	j_gene	CDR3aa	CDR3nt
TRBV4-2	TRBD1	.	TRBJ1-5	CASSQVRQGVQPQHF	TGTGCCAGCAGCCAAGTGCGGCAGGGGGTTCAGCCCCAGCATTTT
TRBV30	.	.	TRBJ2-3	CAWNTGGTDTQYF	TGTGCCTGGAACACCGGGGGCACAGATACGCAGTATTTT
TRBV5-8	.	.	TRBJ2-2	CASRQGTYTGELFF	TGTGCCAGCAGGCAGGGGACCTACACCGGGGAGCTGTTTTTT
TRBV19	.	.	TRBJ2-6	CASSIGGSPSGANVLTF	TGTGCCAGTAGTATAGGGGGCAGCCCCTCTGGGGCCAACGTCCTGACTTTC
TRBV30	TRBD1	.	TRBJ2-4	CAWSVGPGGFKNIQYF	TGTGCCTGGAGTGTAGGGCCAGGGGGCTTTAAAAACATTCAGTACTTC
TRBV5-3	.	.	TRBJ2-5	CARSLKQGPGKTQYF	TGTGCCAGAAGCCTAAAACAGGGCCCTGGGAAGACCCAGTACTTC
TRBV5-6	.	.	TRBJ2-3	CASSLVSGTRLNTQYF	TGTGCCAGCAGCTTAGTATCCGGGACAAGGCTAAATACGCAGTATTTT
TRBV2	.	.	TRBJ2-2	CASSGDTGELFF	TGTGCCAGCAGTGGCGATACCGGGGAGCTGTTTTTT
TRBV5-1	TRBD2	.	TRBJ2-4	CASSLGVLAGDPGAKNIQYF	TGCGCCAGCAGCTTGGGGGTACTAGCGGGAGATCCGGGAGCCAAAAACATTCAGTACTTC
TRBV6-4	.	.	TRBJ1-2	CASSDGGTPYGYTF	TGTGCCAGCAGTGACGGGGGGACCCCCTATGGCTACACCTTC
TRBV20-1	.	.	TRBJ2-1	CSASRLDEQFF	TGCAGTGCTAGCCGGCTAGATGAGCAGTTCTTC
TRBV28	.	.	TRBJ2-1	CASSFYSSSYNEQFF	TGTGCCAGCAGTTTCTATTCGAGCTCCTACAATGAGCAGTTCTTC
TRBV10-3	TRBD1	few	TRBJ1-2	CAISDIRDRGHYGYTF	TGTGCCATCAGTGACATCCGGGACAGGGGCCACTATGGCTACACCTTC
TRBV5-1	.	.	TRBJ1-1	CASSLDGGSSEAFF	TGCGCCAGCAGCTTGGACGGGGGTAGCTCTGAAGCTTTCTTT
TRBV6-5	.	.	TRBJ1-1	CASSRGRNTEAFF	TGTGCCAGCAGTAGGGGCAGGAACACTGAAGCTTTCTTT
TRBV10-1	TRBD2	few	TRBJ2-1	CASSRLAGGPKTNNEQFF	TGCGCCAGCAGCCGACTAGCGGGAGGGCCGAAGACCAACAATGAGCAGTTCTTC
TRBV19	TRBD1	.	TRBJ2-1	CASSYRGRGEQFF	TGTGCCAGTAGTTACAGGGGGCGCGGTGAGCAGTTCTTC
TRBV19	TRBD2	.	TRBJ2-1	CASSMSSGGSNYNEQFF	TGTGCCAGTAGTATGTCTTCCGGCGGGAGTAACTACAATGAGCAGTTCTTC
TRBV30	.	.	TRBJ2-7	CAWSVSLRREQYF	TGTGCCTGGAGTGTTTCCCTCAGGAGGGAGCAGTACTTC
TRBV7-8	.	.	TRBJ2-3	CASSPRLASTDTQYF	TGTGCCAGCAGCCCTAGACTGGCTAGCACAGATACGCAGTATTTT
TRBV4-1	.	.	TRBJ2-2	CASSAAAVSSFANTGELFF	TGCGCCAGCAGCGCCGCGGCAGTGTCCTCGTTCGCGAACACCGGGGAGCTGTTTTTT
TRBV28	.	once	TRBJ2-5	CASSPIALYGTQYF	TGTGCCAGCAGTCCCATCGCCCTTTACGGGACCCAGTACTTC
TRBV13	TRBD2	.	TRBJ2-1	CASSPSGPYNEQFF	TGTGCCAGCAGCCCTAGCGGACCCTACAATGAGCAGTTCTTC
TRBV28	.	.	TRBJ2-1	CASVERPTSEQFF	TGTGCCAGCGTCGAGCGTCCTACGTCTGAGCAGTTCTTC
TRBV6-6	TRBD1	.	TRBJ2-7	CASSPGGASSYEQYF	TGTGCCAGCAGTCCAGGGGGCGCTTCCTCCTACGAGCAGTACTTC
TRBV5-6	TRBD2	.	TRBJ2-2	CASSWTSGKTGELFF	TGTGCCAGCAGCTGGACTAGCGGTAAAACCGGGGAGCTGTTTTTT
TRBV6-4	TRBD2	.	TRBJ2-1	CASSDIAGASNEQFF	TGTGCCAGCAGTGACATAGCGGGGGCATCCAATGAGCAGTTCTTC
TRBV7-2	.	.	TRBJ2-2	CASSLAIDTGELFF	TGTGCCAGCAGCTTAGCGATAGACACCGGGGAGCTGTTTTTT
TRBV7-9	.	.	TRBJ2-7	CASSLDLYYEQYF	TGTGCCAGCAGCTTAGATCTTTACTACGAGCAGTACTTC
TRBV11-2	TRBD1	.	TRBJ1-2	CASRTGTGGGNYGYTF	TGTGCCAGCAGAACCGGGACAGGGGGTGGGAACTATGGCTACACCTTC
TRBV6-5	TRBD1	.	TRBJ1-6	CASRGQGRVSLHF	TGTGCCAGCAGGGGACAGGGGAGGGTATCCCTCCACTTT
TRBV7-9	.	.	TRBJ2-2	CASTPGPGKIGELFF	TGTGCCAGCACCCCGGGCCCGGGGAAGATCGGGGAGCTGTTTTTT
TRBV2	.	once	TRBJ2-5	CASSGQGYETQYF	TGTGCCAGCAGTGGGCAGGGGTATGAGACCCAGTACTTC
TRBV7-9	TRBD2	.	TRBJ2-1	CASTKLASLLEQFF	TGTGCCAGCACCAAACTAGCGAGCCTGCTTGAGCAGTTCTTC
TRBV6-1	.	.	TRBJ2-5	CASSEALLRPETQYF	TGTGCCAGCAGTGAAGCGCTTCTACGCCCCGAGACCCAGTACTTC
TRBV28	TRBD1	.	TRBJ2-2	CATLTGYYTGELFF	TGTGCCACCTTGACAGGGTATTACACCGGGGAGCTGTTTTTT
TRBV28	TRBD1	.	TRBJ2-3	CASSRTGVEGADTQYF	TGTGCCAGCAGTCGGACAGGGGTTGAGGGGGCCGATACGCAGTATTTT
TRBV29-1	.	.	TRBJ2-5	CSARRRGETQYF	TGCAGCGCCCGGCGACGCGGCGAGACCCAGTACTTC
TRBV11-2	.	few	TRBJ1-2	CASSLAFDGYTF	TGTGCCAGCAGCTTAGCGTTTGATGGCTACACCTTC
TRBV7-6	TRBD2	once	TRBJ2-1	CASSPRLAGEVEQFF	TGTGCCAGCAGCCCCCGACTAGCGGGAGAAGTTGAGCAGTTCTTC
TRBV3-1/TRBV3-2	TRBD1	.	TRBJ2-3	CASSPGGSKDTQYF	TGTGCCAGCAGCCCAGGGGGAAGTAAAGATACGCAGTATTTT
TRBV6-5	TRBD1	.	TRBJ2-7	CASSYGDSYEQYF	TGTGCCAGCAGTTACGGGGACAGCTACGAGCAGTACTTC
TRBV27	TRBD2	once	TRBJ2-7	CASSTARGTSGKFAYEQYF	TGTGCCAGCAGCACCGCCCGAGGGACTAGCGGAAAATTTGCCTACGAGCAGTACTTC
TRBV6-5	TRBD2	.	TRBJ2-3	CASSLSGRAQDTQYF	TGTGCCAGCAGCCTTAGCGGGAGGGCCCAAGATACGCAGTATTTT
TRBV4-3	.	once	TRBJ2-1	CASSQDYHGYNEQFF	TGCGCCAGCAGCCAAGATTATCACGGCTACAATGAGCAGTTCTTC